This TCR beta chain was recovered during a study of blood T cell repertoires in COVID-19. Sequencing used immunoSEQ multiplex PCR; TCRdb keeps in-frame clones, though not all of them. The repertoire holds more than 300,000 clones, roughly 90% seen once, with about 4% in the top ten. CDR3 length: 15 residues. V was trimmed by 2 bases and J by 1 base, leaving 7 bases between them. The germline gives CDR1 SGHRS, CDR2 YFSETQ. The receptor's source is a woman in her 30s who had been exposed to COVID-19. Sequencing input: PBMCs or T cells enriched from blood (not recorded which). This chain connects TRBV5-1 to TRBJ2-6; D unclear. The CDR3, as DNA: TGCGCCAGCAGCTTTGAGATTTCTGGGGCCAACGTCCTGACTTTC. Amino acid sequence: CASSFEISGANVLTF.